This T cell receptor beta chain came from a study of shared clonotypes between healthy human individuals. TCRdb keeps only in-frame clones here, not all; method: immunoSEQ multiplex PCR. The table lists some 1,600,000 clones, around 98% of them singletons. Trimming shortened V by 0 bases and J by 0 bases, and 12 bases separated the two germline ends. Germline loops: CDR1 LNHNV, CDR2 YYDKDF (reference sequence). CDR3 size: 18 residues. Sequencing was performed on naive CD4+ T cells sorted from blood. Subset specified: CD45RA+ positively selected. This sequence was found in a man aged 25 to 40 in good health. The genes are TRBV15 and TRBJ2-6; D is unclear. The CDR3 coding sequence is TGTGCCACCAGCAGAGATCTGGGTCGTAGCTCTGGGGCCAACGTCCTGACTTTC. It encodes CATSRDLGRSSGANVLTF.